This TCR beta chain was profiled in a study of cytomegalovirus exposure and HLA in healthy donors. Germline V lookup: CDR1 SGHRS, CDR2 YFSETQ. With 4 bases clipped from V and 6 bases from J, the junction kept 18 bases outside the gene matches. The CDR3 loop spans 20 amino acids. Primers: 60 Vbeta forward and 13 Jbeta reverse. Only in-frame clones appear in the TCRdb table, and some are missing; sequencing was by immunoSEQ multiplex PCR. This sample has about 80,000 clones, with around 73% found just once. The specimen sequenced was PBMCs. V gene TRBV5-1 combines with J gene TRBJ2-2; 13 bases agree with TRBD2. The clonotype comes from a man in his forties or fifties in good health and CMV-seronegative. CDR3 residues: CASSPTSGGAPRITPGELFF. CDR3 in DNA: TGCGCCAGCAGCCCTACTAGCGGGGGGGCGCCACGGATAACACCCGGGGAGCTGTTTTTT.